Shown below are 9 T cell receptor beta chains from a single sample sequenced in a study of response to subunit inactivated influenza vaccine. TCRdb reanalysed the RT-PCR reads using MiXCR and keeps one entry per CDR3 protein. Of some 600,000 distinct CDR3 sequences in the sample, roughly 15% were seen once. The specimen comprised PBMCs from blood, sampled 14 to 15 days before vaccination. The receptors were sampled from a man aged 50 to 59 who received an inactivated influenza vaccine.

Ten or more counts support this clonotype. The chain carries TRBV11-2 and TRBJ1-1; D not resolved. This CDR3 has 15 residues. Germline values: CDR1 SGHAT, CDR2 FQNNGV. Trimming shortened V by 2 bases and J by 1 base, and 11 bases separated the two germline ends. The CDR3 sequence is CASSLNEGKNTEAFF. For the CDR3, the DNA is TGTGCCAGCAGCTTAAACGAGGGTAAGAACACTGAAGCTTTCTTT.

This chain links TRBV20-1 with TRBJ2-7; maybe TRBD1 (6 bases). V shed 6 bases and J shed 5 bases, with 14 bases lying between them. CDR1 is DFQATT, CDR2 SNEGSKA, per germline (reference sequence). This CDR3 has 12 amino acids. The CDR3, as DNA: TGCAGTGCCAGGGGTCCTTTGAACGAGCAGTACTTC. This codes for CSARGPLNEQYF.

This clonotype was found a few times. The chain carries TRBV6-1 and TRBJ1-1; D not certain. V was trimmed by 0 bases and J by 3 bases, leaving 11 bases between them. Germline loops: CDR1 MNHNS, CDR2 SASEGT. The CDR3 spans 15 residues. CDR3 protein: CASSEAIGGYTEAFF. The DNA for the CDR3 is TGTGCCAGCAGTGAAGCGATCGGAGGGTACACTGAAGCTTTCTTT.

This clonotype has more than one count but fewer than ten. The chain is built from TRBV5-1 and TRBJ2-3, with 10 bases fitting TRBD2. The CDR3 loop spans 17 amino acids. Unmatched junction bases numbered 9, after V lost 0 bases and J lost 5 bases. Germline V gene lookup returns CDR1 SGHRS and CDR2 YFSETQ. CDR3 sequence (DNA): TGCGCCAGCAGCTTGGAAATGGCTAGCGGGAGTGGAGATACGCAGTATTTT. Residues: CASSLEMASGSGDTQYF.

The chain links TRBV4-1 to TRBJ2-5; 8 bases match TRBD2. CDR1 is MGHRA and CDR2 is YSYEKL in the germline V gene. After removal of 1 base from V and 5 bases from J, the junction contained 9 bases not matched to a gene. The CDR3 spans 16 residues. CDR3 DNA: TGCGCCAGCAGCCAAGTAGGGCGGGGGGCCCTGGAGACCCAGTACTTC. Translated: CASSQVGRGALETQYF.

The CDR3 bases are TGTGCCAGCAGTATTACCCTCGACAGGGGGCGAGTCAATGAGCAGTTCTTC. Protein sequence: CASSITLDRGRVNEQFF. The chain combines TRBV28 with TRBJ2-1, with 10 bases lining up with TRBD1. The CDR3 is 17 amino acids. CDR1 and CDR2 (germline): MDHEN, SYDVKM. The V and J ends lost 5 bases and 6 bases, in that order; junction bases with no gene match: 13.

This clonotype was seen ten or more times. The chain uses TRBV5-1 and TRBJ2-2, with TRBD1 matching over 9 bases. The length of the CDR3 is 16 residues. The germline V gene encodes CDR1 SGHRS and CDR2 YFSETQ. The junction had 6 bases not matched to a gene; V was cut back by 4 bases and J by 2 bases. The CDR3, as DNA: TGCGCCAGCAGCGCGATGGGACAGGGCAACACCGGGGAGCTGTTTTTT. This sequence encodes CASSAMGQGNTGELFF.

This clonotype was detected a few times. J is TRBJ2-1 and V is TRBV4-1, with D hard to call. The CDR3 is 14 residues long. Trimming took off 0 bases at V and 14 bases at J, with 17 bases between the two ends. In germline, CDR1 is MGHRA, CDR2 YSYEKL. CDR3 DNA sequence: TGCGCCAGCAGCCAAGACCCTATAGTCGGCTTCAAGTTCTTC. Encoded protein: CASSQDPIVGFKFF.

This clonotype showed up just a few times. This rearrangement joins TRBV5-1 to TRBJ2-1; 7 positions agree with TRBD2. V was pared by 4 bases and J by 4 bases, with 11 bases of the junction left unmatched. The CDR3 totals 16 residues. Per the germline V gene, CDR1 is SGHRS and CDR2 is YFSETQ. The CDR3 DNA reads TGCGCCAGCAGCCCCTCCCCAGCGGGGAGATACAATGAGCAGTTCTTC. It is translated as CASSPSPAGRYNEQFF.